A single sample gave rise to the 5 T cell receptor beta chains below, sequenced in a study of T cells after posttransplantation cyclophosphamide. Controls had myeloablative marrow grafts with methotrexate and calcineurin inhibitor, sampled at 1 year. Data came from immunoSEQ multiplex PCR; TCRdb stores just in-frame clones and leaves some out. The top ten hold around 30% of the sample, which has some 16,000 clones, 85% seen once. The material was PBMCs, obtained after allogeneic stem cell transplant with calcineurin inhibitor and methotrexate. The receptors derive from a female patient between 18 and 35 years old who received an allogeneic stem cell transplant from an unrelated donor, was CMV-positive, and had acute and chronic GVHD. Certain T cells may be donor cells from the graft.

The rearrangement links TRBV7-9 to TRBJ2-7; D may be TRBD2 (6 bases). CDR3 size: 15 residues. Germline CDR1 SEHNR, CDR2 FQNEAQ (reference sequence). The V end was cut by 3 bases, the J end by 3 bases, with 15 bases between. CDR3: CASSFIGGVNYEQYF. The DNA for the CDR3 is TGTGCCAGCAGCTTTATCGGAGGGGTTAACTACGAGCAGTACTTC.

The rearrangement joins TRBV27 to TRBJ2-7; no reliable D call. V gave up 7 bases and J gave up 1 base, with 14 bases separating them. Germline lookup yields CDR1 MNHEY and CDR2 SMNVEV (reference sequence). This CDR3 has 14 amino acids. CDR3 region: CASKFSLTSYEQYF. CDR3 sequence (DNA): TGTGCCAGCAAGTTTTCACTTACGTCCTACGAGCAGTACTTC.

The chain combines TRBV19 with TRBJ1-5; TRBD1 aligns across 10 bases. This CDR3 region has 15 residues. Looked up from germline, CDR1 is LNHDA and CDR2 is SQIVND (reference sequence). Trimming cost V 5 bases and J 5 bases; bases outside gene matches: 6. This chain's CDR3 is CASSQRDRGYQPQHF. CDR3 bases: TGTGCCAGTAGTCAACGGGACAGGGGATATCAGCCCCAGCATTTT. Full variable domain (rest looked up from reference TRBV19 and TRBJ1-5): DGGITQSPKYLFRKEGQNVTLSCEQNLNHDAMYWYRQDPGQGLRLIYYSQIVNDFQKGDIAEGYSVSREKKESFPLTVTSAQKNPTAFYLCASSQRDRGYQPQHFGDGTRLSIL.

The rearrangement uses TRBV11-2 and TRBJ2-7; 7 bases fit TRBD2. The V segment lost 5 bases and the J segment 1 base; nucleotides outside the gene matches: 5. The CDR3 contains 14 residues. The germline gives CDR1 SGHAT, CDR2 FQNNGV. The CDR3 DNA is TGTGCCAGCAGCCTTATGGGACTATCCTACGAGCAGTACTTC. The encoded protein is CASSLMGLSYEQYF.

This clone was recorded once. J is TRBJ2-7 and V is TRBV12-5; TRBD2 agrees at 16 bases. Germline CDR1 LGHNT, CDR2 FRNRAP. The CDR3 loop spans 19 amino acids. V lost 5 bases to trimming and J lost 2 bases; unmatched junction nucleotides: 12. The CDR3 nucleotides are TGTGCTAGTGGTAGGAGGGGACTAGCGGGAGGGCCGGTCCCCTACGAGCAGTACTTC. Protein product: CASGRRGLAGGPVPYEQYF. Drawing the rest from reference TRBV12-5 and TRBJ2-7, the complete variable domain is DARVTQTPRHKVTEMGQEVTMRCQPILGHNTVFWYRQTMMQGLELLAYFRNRAPLDDSGMPKDRFSAEMPDATLATLKIQPSEPRDSAVYFCASGRRGLAGGPVPYEQYFGPGTRLTVT.